The clone carrying this T cell receptor beta chain has a handful of counts. The antigen is not known. This sample was taken from a study of response to subunit inactivated influenza vaccine. Findings and limits, study-wide: Each seasonal influenza vaccination, the authors suggested, recruits few new T cells.

In TCRdb, the RT-PCR reads were re-called with MiXCR into one record per CDR3 protein. The table lists about 780,000 distinct CDR3 sequences, approximately 18% of them singletons. The material sequenced was PBMCs from blood, taken 5 to 6 days after vaccination. The sequence was collected from a man aged 45-65 years who received an inactivated influenza vaccine.

The DNA for the CDR3 is TGTGCCAGCAGCTTAAGTCCCGGACAGGAATATGGCTACACCTTC. Protein sequence: CASSLSPGQEYGYTF. The genes are TRBV7-9 and TRBJ1-2, with 7 bases identical to TRBD1. The V and J ends lost 2 bases and 5 bases, in that order; junction bases with no gene match: 8. The CDR3 totals 15 residues. Germline V gene sequence: CDR1 SEHNR, CDR2 FQNEAQ (reference sequence). The full variable domain, with the rest looked up from reference TRBV7-9 and TRBJ1-2, is DTGVSQNPRHKITKRGQNVTFRCDPISEHNRLYWYRQTLGQGPEFLTYFQNEAQLEKSRLLSDRFSAERPKGSFSTLEIQRTEQGDSAMYLCASSLSPGQEYGYTFGSGTRLTVV.